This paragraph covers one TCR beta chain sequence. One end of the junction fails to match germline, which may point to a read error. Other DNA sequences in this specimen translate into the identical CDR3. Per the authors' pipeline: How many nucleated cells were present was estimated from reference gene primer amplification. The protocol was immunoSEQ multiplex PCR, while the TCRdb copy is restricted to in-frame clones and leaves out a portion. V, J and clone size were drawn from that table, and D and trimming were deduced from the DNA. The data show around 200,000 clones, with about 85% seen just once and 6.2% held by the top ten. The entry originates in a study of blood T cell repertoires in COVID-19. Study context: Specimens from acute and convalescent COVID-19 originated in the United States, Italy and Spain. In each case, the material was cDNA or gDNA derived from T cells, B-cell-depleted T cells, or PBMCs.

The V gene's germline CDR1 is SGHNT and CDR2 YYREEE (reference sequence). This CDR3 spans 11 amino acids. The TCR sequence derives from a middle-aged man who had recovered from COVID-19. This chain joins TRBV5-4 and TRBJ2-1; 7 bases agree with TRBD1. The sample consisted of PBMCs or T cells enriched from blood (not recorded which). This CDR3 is CASSLRGPQFF. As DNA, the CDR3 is TGCGCCAGCAGCTTGAGGGGGCCCCAGTTCTTC.